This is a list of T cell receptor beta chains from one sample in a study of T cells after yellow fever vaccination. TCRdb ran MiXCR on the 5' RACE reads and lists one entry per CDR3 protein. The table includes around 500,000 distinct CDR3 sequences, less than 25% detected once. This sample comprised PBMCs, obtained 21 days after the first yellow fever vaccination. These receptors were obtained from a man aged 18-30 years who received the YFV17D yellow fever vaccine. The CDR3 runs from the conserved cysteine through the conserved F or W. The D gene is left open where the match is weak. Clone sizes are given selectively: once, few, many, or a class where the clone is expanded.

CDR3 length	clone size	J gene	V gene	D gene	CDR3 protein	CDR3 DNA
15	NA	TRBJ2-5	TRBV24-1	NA	CATSDRQGGQETQYF	TGTGCCACCAGTGACCGACAGGGAGGTCAAGAGACCCAGTACTTC
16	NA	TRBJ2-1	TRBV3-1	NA	CASSQGAVGASDEQFF	TGTGCCAGCAGCCAAGGGGCGGTTGGAGCGTCGGATGAGCAGTTCTTC
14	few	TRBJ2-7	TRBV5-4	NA	CASRVRGAPYEQYF	TGTGCCAGCCGGGTCCGCGGGGCCCCCTACGAGCAGTACTTC
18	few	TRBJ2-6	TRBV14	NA	CASSQGRKTVFGANVLTF	TGTGCCAGCAGCCAAGGACGCAAAACCGTGTTTGGGGCCAACGTCCTGACTTTC
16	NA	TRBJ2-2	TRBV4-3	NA	CASSPSAGQVTGELFF	TGCGCCAGCAGCCCCTCCGCGGGGCAGGTCACCGGGGAGCTGTTTTTT
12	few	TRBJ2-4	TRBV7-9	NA	CASSQVRTPGYF	TGTGCCAGCAGCCAAGTCCGCACGCCCGGATACTTC
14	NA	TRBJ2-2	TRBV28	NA	CASHAAGDTGELFF	TGTGCCAGCCACGCGGCCGGAGATACCGGGGAGCTGTTTTTT
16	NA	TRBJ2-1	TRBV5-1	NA	CASSFAGAKLYNEQFF	TGCGCCAGCAGCTTCGCTGGGGCGAAACTTTACAATGAGCAGTTCTTC
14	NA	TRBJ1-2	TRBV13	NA	CASSLGKGNYGYTF	TGTGCCAGCAGCCTCGGAAAGGGCAACTATGGCTACACCTTC
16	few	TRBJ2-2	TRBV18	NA	CASSPRSHPNTGELFF	TGTGCCAGCTCACCAAGGAGCCATCCGAACACCGGGGAGCTGTTTTTT
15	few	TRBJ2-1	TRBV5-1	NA	CASSLGQTLYNEQFF	TGCGCCAGCAGCTTGGGACAGACCCTTTACAATGAGCAGTTCTTC
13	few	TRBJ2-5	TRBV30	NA	CAGNRDEDGTQYF	TGTGCCGGTAACCGGGATGAGGACGGGACCCAGTACTTC
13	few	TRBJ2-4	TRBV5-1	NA	CASKGVSENIQYF	TGCGCCAGTAAAGGAGTGTCCGAAAACATTCAGTACTTC
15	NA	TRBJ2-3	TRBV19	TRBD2	CASTGSGDDTDTQYF	TGTGCCAGTACAGGTAGCGGGGATGACACAGATACGCAGTATTTT
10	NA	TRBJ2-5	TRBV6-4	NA	CASSVGTQYF	TGTGCCAGCAGTGTGGGGACCCAGTACTTC
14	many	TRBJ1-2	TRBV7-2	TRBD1	CASSPGTGGRGYTF	TGTGCCAGCAGTCCGGGGACAGGGGGACGAGGCTACACCTTC
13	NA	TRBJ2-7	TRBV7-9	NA	CASSPDEVRRQYF	TGTGCCAGCAGCCCCGATGAAGTCCGAAGGCAGTACTTC
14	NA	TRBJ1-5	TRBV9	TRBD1	CASSVTGVDQPQHF	TGTGCCAGCAGCGTGACAGGGGTAGATCAGCCCCAGCATTTT
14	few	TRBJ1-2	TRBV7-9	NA	CASSLAGRENGYTF	TGTGCCAGCAGCTTAGCAGGCAGGGAGAATGGCTACACCTTC
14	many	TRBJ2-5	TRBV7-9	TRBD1	CASSEDRVMETQYF	TGTGCCAGCTCCGAGGACAGGGTAATGGAGACCCAGTACTTC
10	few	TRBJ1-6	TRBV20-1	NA	CSARDVTLHF	TGCAGTGCTAGAGATGTAACCCTCCACTTT
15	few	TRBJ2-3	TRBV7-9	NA	CASSFVWGDTDTQYF	TGTGCCAGCAGCTTCGTGTGGGGGGACACAGATACGCAGTATTTT
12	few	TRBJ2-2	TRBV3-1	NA	CASSQAAGELFF	TGTGCCAGCAGCCAGGCGGCCGGGGAGCTGTTTTTT
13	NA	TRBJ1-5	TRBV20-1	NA	CSASLQYNQPQHF	TGCAGCGCGTCTCTCCAATACAATCAGCCCCAGCATTTT
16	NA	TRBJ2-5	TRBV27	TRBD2	CASSLSPGGARETQYF	TGTGCCAGCAGTTTATCTCCGGGGGGGGCTAGAGAGACCCAGTACTTC
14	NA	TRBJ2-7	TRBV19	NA	CASSINAGVGEQYF	TGTGCCAGTAGTATAAACGCGGGTGTTGGGGAGCAGTACTTC
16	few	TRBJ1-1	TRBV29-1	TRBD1	CSAQAGTGWGNTEAFF	TGCAGCGCTCAGGCCGGGACAGGGTGGGGGAACACTGAAGCTTTCTTT
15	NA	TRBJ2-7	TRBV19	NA	CASSIISAEPYEQYF	TGTGCCAGTAGTATTATTTCGGCAGAGCCCTACGAGCAGTACTTC
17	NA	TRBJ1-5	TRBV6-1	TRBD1	CASREHRGAGGNQPQHF	TGTGCCAGCAGGGAGCACAGGGGTGCCGGCGGGAATCAGCCCCAGCATTTT
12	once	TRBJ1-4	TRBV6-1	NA	CASTEINEKLFF	TGTGCCAGCACCGAAATCAACGAAAAACTGTTTTTT
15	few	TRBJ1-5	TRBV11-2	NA	CASSSETGRNQPQHF	TGTGCCAGCAGCTCAGAGACGGGACGCAATCAGCCCCAGCATTTT
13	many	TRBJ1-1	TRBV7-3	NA	CASSLFQNTEAFF	TGTGCCAGCAGCTTGTTCCAGAACACTGAAGCTTTCTTT